This T cell receptor (beta chain) was observed in a study of blood T cell repertoires in COVID-19. Across about two dozen US areas, participants ranged in age from roughly 18 to 89 years. Trimming left V 3 bases short and J 1 base short, with 12 bases between. CDR1 and CDR2 (germline): MGHRA, YSYEKL. This CDR3 is 15 amino acids long. Profiled with immunoSEQ multiplex PCR; TCRdb holds only in-frame clones, not every one. Altogether approximately 150,000 clones are present, over 70% being singletons, with the ten largest covering 11%. The V call is TRBV4-1, the J call TRBJ1-1; D call uncertain. Sequenced material: PBMCs or T cells enriched from blood (not recorded which). The TCR was taken from a man aged 60 to 75 who had recovered from COVID-19. The CDR3 region has the DNA TGCGCCAGCAGCCACGGATTTGAGGGGAACACTGAAGCTTTCTTT. Translation: CASSHGFEGNTEAFF.